Included here is one T cell receptor beta chain sequence, with context. The data stem from a study of blood T cell repertoires in COVID-19. The study drew participants aged about 18 to 95 years from 20 to 30 US areas. The table came from immunoSEQ multiplex PCR; TCRdb's copy has only in-frame clones and leaves some out. The data show 400,000 to 450,000 clones, 80% to 90% seen once. Germline lookup yields CDR1 KGHSH and CDR2 LQKENI. The CDR3 length is 15 residues. After removal of 3 bases from V and 4 bases from J, the junction contained 3 bases not matched to a gene. The receptor was derived from a man aged 25-40 years who had recovered from COVID-19. The specimen sequenced was PBMCs or T cells enriched from blood (not recorded which). The chain employs TRBV18 and TRBJ2-2, with 9 bases matching TRBD1. As DNA, the CDR3 is TGTGCCAGCTCACCTGGGGGACAGGGCACCGGGGAGCTGTTTTTT. Encoded protein: CASSPGGQGTGELFF. The full variable domain, in which reference TRBV18 and TRBJ2-2 provide the parts outside the CDR3, is NAGVMQNPRHLVRRRGQEARLRCSPMKGHSHVYWYRQLPEEGLKFMVYLQKENIIDESGMPKERFSAEFPKEGPSILRIQQVVRGDSAAYFCASSPGGQGTGELFFGEGSRLTVL.